The 6 T cell receptor beta chains below were found in one sample sequenced in a study of response to subunit inactivated influenza vaccine. MiXCR, run by TCRdb on the RT-PCR reads, gives a single entry per CDR3 protein. Of roughly 570,000 distinct CDR3 sequences in the sample, about an eighth were seen once. The sample in question was PBMCs from blood, obtained roughly 45 days after vaccination. The receptors derive from a man aged 50-59 years who received an inactivated influenza vaccine.

The genes are TRBV7-9 and TRBJ2-5; possibly TRBD2 for D (6 bases). Trimming pared 0 bases from V and 1 base from J, leaving 9 bases between. The CDR3 is 15 amino acids. Germline V gene sequence: CDR1 SEHNR, CDR2 FQNEAQ (reference sequence). The CDR3 nucleotides are TGTGCCAGCAGCTTAGCGACGGGGGTCCAAGAGACCCAGTACTTC. Amino acid sequence: CASSLATGVQETQYF.

This clonotype has only a few counts. J is TRBJ1-6 and V is TRBV4-3; 11 positions agree with TRBD1. Germline values: CDR1 LGHNA, CDR2 YSLEER. The trim removed 6 bases at V and 7 bases at J, leaving 5 bases unmatched. The CDR3 extends over 15 amino acids. The CDR3 is CASSYRTGGNSPLHF. The CDR3 coding sequence is TGCGCCAGCAGTTACCGGACAGGGGGCAATTCACCCCTCCACTTT.

The chain joins TRBV2 to TRBJ2-3; D unclear. There are 14 residues in the CDR3. Germline V gene sequence: CDR1 SNHLY, CDR2 FYNNEI. The V end was cut by 4 bases, the J end by 1 base, with 9 bases between. As DNA, the CDR3 is TGTGCCAGCAGTGTACCGTGGGGCACAGATACGCAGTATTTT. As protein: CASSVPWGTDTQYF.

In the case of this clonotype: One end of the junction does not line up with germline, which may come from a read error. The chain links TRBV20-1 to TRBJ2-5; 9 positions agree with TRBD2. Germline loops: CDR1 DFQATT, CDR2 SNEGSKA (reference sequence). This CDR3 is built from 16 residues. The CDR3 sequence: CCARGDRREGGWAQYF. CDR3 nucleotide sequence: TGCTGTGCTAGAGGCGACAGGCGGGAGGGGGGCTGGGCCCAGTACTTC.

This clonotype has a handful of counts. The chain links TRBV5-1 to TRBJ2-2; the D gene is possibly TRBD1 (6 bases). In germline, CDR1 is SGHRS, CDR2 YFSETQ. The CDR3 loop spans 14 amino acids. V was trimmed by 2 bases and J by 5 bases, leaving 10 bases between them. As DNA, the CDR3 is TGCGCCAGCAGCTTTGGGGGCGTGACCGGGGAGCTGTTTTTT. Translating it yields CASSFGGVTGELFF.

The J gene is TRBJ2-2, the V gene TRBV11-3; D call uncertain. Per germline, CDR1 SGHNT and CDR2 YENEEA. The CDR3 is 14 residues long. Trimming cost V 1 base and J 6 bases, with 9 bases left between them. CDR3 sequence: CASSLVPPPGELFF. The CDR3 DNA reads as TGTGCCAGCAGCTTAGTTCCCCCGCCCGGGGAGCTGTTTTTT. Full variable domain (remainder filled in from reference TRBV11-3 and TRBJ2-2): EAGVVQSPRYKIIEKKQPVAFWCNPISGHNTLYWYLQNLGQGPELLIRYENEEAVDDSQLPKDRFSAERLKGVDSTLKIQPAELGDSAVYLCASSLVPPPGELFFGEGSRLTVL.